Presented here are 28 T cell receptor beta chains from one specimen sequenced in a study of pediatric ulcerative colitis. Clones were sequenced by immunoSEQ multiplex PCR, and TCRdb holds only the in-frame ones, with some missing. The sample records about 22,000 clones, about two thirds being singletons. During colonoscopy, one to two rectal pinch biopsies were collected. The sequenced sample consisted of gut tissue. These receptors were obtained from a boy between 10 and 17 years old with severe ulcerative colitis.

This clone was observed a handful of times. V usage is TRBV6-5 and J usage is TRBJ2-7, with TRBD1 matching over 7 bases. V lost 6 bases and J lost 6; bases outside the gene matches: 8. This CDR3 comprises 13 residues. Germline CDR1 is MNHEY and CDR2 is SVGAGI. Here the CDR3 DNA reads TGTGCCAGCAGCCGACAGACAGGGTTCGAGCAGTACTTC. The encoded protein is CASSRQTGFEQYF.

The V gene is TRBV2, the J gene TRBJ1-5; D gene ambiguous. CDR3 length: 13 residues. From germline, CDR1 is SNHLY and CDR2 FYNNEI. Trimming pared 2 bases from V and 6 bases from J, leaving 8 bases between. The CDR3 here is CASSENLGQPQHF. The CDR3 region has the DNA TGTGCCAGCAGTGAAAATTTGGGTCAGCCCCAGCATTTT.

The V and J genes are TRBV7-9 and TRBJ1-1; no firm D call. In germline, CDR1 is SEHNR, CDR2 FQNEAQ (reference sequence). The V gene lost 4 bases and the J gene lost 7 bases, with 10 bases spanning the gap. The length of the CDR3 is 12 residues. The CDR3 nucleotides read TGTGCCAGCAGCTCGAATATTATTGAAGCTTTCTTT. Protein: CASSSNIIEAFF.

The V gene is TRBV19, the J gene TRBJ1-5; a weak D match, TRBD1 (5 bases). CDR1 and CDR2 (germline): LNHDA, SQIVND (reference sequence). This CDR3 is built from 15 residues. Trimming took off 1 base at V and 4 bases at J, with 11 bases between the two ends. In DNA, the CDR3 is TGTGCCAGTAGTATAGGGGCGTGGGGGAATCAGCCCCAGCATTTT. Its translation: CASSIGAWGNQPQHF.

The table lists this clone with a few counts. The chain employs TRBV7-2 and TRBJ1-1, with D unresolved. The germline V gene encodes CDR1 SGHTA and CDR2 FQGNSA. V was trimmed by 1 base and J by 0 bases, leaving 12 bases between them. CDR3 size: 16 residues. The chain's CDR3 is CASSLDFRLVNTEAFF. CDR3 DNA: TGTGCCAGCAGCTTAGATTTTAGACTGGTGAACACTGAAGCTTTCTTT.

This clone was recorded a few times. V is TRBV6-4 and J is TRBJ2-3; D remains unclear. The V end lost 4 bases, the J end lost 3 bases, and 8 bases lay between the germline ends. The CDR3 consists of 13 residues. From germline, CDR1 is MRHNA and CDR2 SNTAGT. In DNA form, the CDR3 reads TGTGCCAGCAGTGTATCCGGGACAGATACGCAGTATTTT. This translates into CASSVSGTDTQYF.

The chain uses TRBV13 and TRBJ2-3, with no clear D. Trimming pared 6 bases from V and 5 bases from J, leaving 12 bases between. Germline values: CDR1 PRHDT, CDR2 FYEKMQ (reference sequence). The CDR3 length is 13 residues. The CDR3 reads CASSSGPLDTQYF. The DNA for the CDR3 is TGTGCCAGCAGTTCCGGCCCCTTAGATACGCAGTATTTT.

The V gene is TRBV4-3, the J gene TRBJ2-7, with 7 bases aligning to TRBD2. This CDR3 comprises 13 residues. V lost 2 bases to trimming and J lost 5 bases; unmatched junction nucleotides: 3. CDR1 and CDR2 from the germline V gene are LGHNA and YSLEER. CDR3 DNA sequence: TGCGCCAGCAGCCAAAGGGGAGGGGACGAGCAGTACTTC. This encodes CASSQRGGDEQYF.

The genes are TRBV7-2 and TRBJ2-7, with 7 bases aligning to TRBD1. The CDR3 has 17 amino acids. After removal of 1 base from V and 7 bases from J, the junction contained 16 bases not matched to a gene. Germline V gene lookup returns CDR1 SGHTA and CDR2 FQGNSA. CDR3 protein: CASSLGPTGMGLGEQYF. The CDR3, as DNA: TGTGCCAGCAGCTTAGGCCCGACAGGGATGGGGCTTGGAGAGCAGTACTTC.

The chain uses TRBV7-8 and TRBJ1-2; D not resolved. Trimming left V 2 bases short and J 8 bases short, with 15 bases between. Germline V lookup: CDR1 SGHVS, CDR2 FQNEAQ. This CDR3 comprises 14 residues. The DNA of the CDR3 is TGTGCCAGCAGCTTAAAGAGGAAGTCTGGGGGCTACACCTTC. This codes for CASSLKRKSGGYTF.

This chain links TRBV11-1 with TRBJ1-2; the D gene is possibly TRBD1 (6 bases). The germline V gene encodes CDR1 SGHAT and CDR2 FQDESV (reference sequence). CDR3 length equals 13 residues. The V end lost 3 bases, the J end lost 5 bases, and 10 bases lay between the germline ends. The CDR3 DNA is TGTGCCAGCAGCTTGACAGGCCCTTATGGCTACACCTTC. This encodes CASSLTGPYGYTF. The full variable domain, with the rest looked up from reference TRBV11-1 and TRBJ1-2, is EAEVAQSPRYKITEKSQAVAFWCDPISGHATLYWYRQILGQGPELLVQFQDESVVDDSQLPKDRFSAERLKGVDSTLKIQPAELGDSAMYLCASSLTGPYGYTFGSGTRLTVV.

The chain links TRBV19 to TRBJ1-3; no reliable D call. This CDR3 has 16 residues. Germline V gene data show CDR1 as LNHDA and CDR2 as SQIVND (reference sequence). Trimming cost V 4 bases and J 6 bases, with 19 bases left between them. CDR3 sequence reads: CASSNPGLGVENTIYF. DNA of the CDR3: TGTGCCAGTAGTAACCCGGGCCTCGGGGTGGAAAACACCATATATTTT.

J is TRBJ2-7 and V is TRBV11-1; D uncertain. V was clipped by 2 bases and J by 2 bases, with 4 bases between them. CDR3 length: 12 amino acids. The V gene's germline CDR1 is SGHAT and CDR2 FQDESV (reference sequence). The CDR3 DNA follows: TGTGCCAGCAGCTTAAGGCCCTACGAGCAGTACTTC. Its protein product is CASSLRPYEQYF.

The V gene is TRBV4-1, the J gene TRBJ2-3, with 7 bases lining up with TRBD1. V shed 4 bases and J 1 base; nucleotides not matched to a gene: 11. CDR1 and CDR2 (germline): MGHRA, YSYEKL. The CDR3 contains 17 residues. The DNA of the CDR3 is TGCGCCAGCAGCCCGCGTGACAGGGCCAGAGGCACAGATACGCAGTATTTT. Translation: CASSPRDRARGTDTQYF.

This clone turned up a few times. CDR3 nucleotide sequence: TGTGCCAGTAGTTTGTCCTGGGCCAACGTCCTGACTTTC. Its protein product is CASSLSWANVLTF. V gene TRBV19 combines with J gene TRBJ2-6; D remains unclear. The V end was cut by 5 bases, the J end by 5 bases, with 7 bases between. Germline V lookup: CDR1 LNHDA, CDR2 SQIVND (reference sequence). This CDR3 has 13 residues.

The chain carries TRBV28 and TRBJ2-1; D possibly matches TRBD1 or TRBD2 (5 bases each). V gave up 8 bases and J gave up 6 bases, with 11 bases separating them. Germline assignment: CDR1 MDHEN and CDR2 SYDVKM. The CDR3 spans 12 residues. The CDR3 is CASGTGINEQFF. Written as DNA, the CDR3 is TGTGCCAGCGGGACGGGGATCAATGAGCAGTTCTTC. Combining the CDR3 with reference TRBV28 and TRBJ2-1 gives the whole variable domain DVKVTQSSRYLVKRTGEKVFLECVQDMDHENMFWYRQDPGLGLRLIYFSYDVKMKEKGDIPEGYSVSREKKERFSLILESASTNQTSMYLCASGTGINEQFFGPGTRLTVL.

The CDR3 coding sequence is TGCGCCAGCAGCCGGAGGGTTGCGGGGGGGCACCACGAGCAGTACTTC. This gives the protein CASSRRVAGGHHEQYF. The chain links TRBV5-1 to TRBJ2-7; 9 positions match TRBD2. The V segment lost 4 bases and the J segment 5 bases; nucleotides outside the gene matches: 13. Germline CDR1 is SGHRS and CDR2 is YFSETQ. CDR3 length: 16 residues.

CDR3 in amino acids: CASKRTATSEAFF. The CDR3 DNA sequence: TGTGCCAGTAAACGGACAGCTACTTCTGAAGCTTTCTTT. V gene TRBV19 combines with J gene TRBJ1-1, with D possibly matching TRBD1 (6 bases). The CDR3 runs to 13 residues. Germline V gene lookup returns CDR1 LNHDA and CDR2 SQIVND (reference sequence). Trimming left V 7 bases short and J 6 bases short, with 15 bases between.

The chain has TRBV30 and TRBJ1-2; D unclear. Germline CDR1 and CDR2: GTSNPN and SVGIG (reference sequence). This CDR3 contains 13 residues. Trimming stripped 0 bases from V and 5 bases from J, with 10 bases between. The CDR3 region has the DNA TGTGCCTGGAGTGTACTGGAGGAGTATGGCTACACCTTC. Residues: CAWSVLEEYGYTF.

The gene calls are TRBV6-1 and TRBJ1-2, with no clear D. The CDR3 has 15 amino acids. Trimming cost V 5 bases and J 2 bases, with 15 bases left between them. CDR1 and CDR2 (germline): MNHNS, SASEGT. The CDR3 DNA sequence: TGTGCCAGCAGTAAGACGACCGCCCTAAACTATGGCTACACCTTC. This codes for CASSKTTALNYGYTF.

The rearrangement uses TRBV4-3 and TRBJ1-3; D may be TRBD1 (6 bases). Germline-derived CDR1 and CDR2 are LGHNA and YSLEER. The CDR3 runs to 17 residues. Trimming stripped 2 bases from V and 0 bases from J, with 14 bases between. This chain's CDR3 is CASSQRSTGSSGNTIYF. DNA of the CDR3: TGCGCCAGCAGCCAACGATCAACAGGGAGCTCTGGAAACACCATATATTTT.

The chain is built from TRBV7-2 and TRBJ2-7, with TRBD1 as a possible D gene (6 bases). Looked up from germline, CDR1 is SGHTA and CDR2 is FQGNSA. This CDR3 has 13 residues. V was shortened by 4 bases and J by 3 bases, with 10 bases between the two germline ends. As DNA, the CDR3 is TGTGCCAGCAGCTCGACAGGTGGCTACGAGCAGTACTTC. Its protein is CASSSTGGYEQYF. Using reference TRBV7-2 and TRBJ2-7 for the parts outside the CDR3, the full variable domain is GAGVSQSPSNKVTEKGKDVELRCDPISGHTALYWYRQSLGQGLEFLIYFQGNSAPDKSGLPSDRFSAERTGGSVSTLTIQRTQQEDSAVYLCASSSTGGYEQYFGPGTRLTVT.

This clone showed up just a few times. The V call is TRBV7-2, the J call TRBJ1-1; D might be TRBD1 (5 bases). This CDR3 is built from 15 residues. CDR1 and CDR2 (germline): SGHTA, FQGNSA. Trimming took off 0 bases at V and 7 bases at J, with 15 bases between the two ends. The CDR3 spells CASSLAITGSGEAFF. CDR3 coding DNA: TGTGCCAGCAGCTTAGCTATAACAGGTTCCGGTGAAGCTTTCTTT.

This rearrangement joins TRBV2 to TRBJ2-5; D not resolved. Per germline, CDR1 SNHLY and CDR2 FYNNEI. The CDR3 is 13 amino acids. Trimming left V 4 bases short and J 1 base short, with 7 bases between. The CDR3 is CASSVLGQETQYF. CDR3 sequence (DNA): TGTGCCAGCAGTGTCCTAGGCCAAGAGACCCAGTACTTC. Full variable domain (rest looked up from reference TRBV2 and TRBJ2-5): EPEVTQTPSHQVTQMGQEVILRCVPISNHLYFYWYRQILGQKVEFLVSFYNNEISEKSEIFDDQFSVERPDGSNFTLKIRSTKLEDSAMYFCASSVLGQETQYFGPGTRLLVL.

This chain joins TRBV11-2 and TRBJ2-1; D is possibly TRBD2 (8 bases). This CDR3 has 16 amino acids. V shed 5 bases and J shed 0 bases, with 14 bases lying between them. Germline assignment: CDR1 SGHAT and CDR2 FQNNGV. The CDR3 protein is CASSTRGDSSYNEQFF. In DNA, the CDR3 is TGTGCCAGCAGCACGCGGGGGGACAGCTCCTACAATGAGCAGTTCTTC.

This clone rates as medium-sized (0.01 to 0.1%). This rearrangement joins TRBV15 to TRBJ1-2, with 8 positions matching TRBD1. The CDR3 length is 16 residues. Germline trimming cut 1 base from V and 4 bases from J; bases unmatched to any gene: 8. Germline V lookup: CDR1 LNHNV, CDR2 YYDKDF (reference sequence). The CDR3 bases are TGTGCCACCAGCAGAGGCCTACAGGGGGTTGGCTATGGCTACACCTTC. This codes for CATSRGLQGVGYGYTF.

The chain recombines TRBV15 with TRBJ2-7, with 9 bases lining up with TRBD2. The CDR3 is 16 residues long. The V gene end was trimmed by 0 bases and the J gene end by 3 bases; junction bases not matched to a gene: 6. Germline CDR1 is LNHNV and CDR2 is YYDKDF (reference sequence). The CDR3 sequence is CATSRDFSGGIYEQYF. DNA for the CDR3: TGTGCCACCAGCAGAGACTTCAGCGGGGGGATCTACGAGCAGTACTTC.

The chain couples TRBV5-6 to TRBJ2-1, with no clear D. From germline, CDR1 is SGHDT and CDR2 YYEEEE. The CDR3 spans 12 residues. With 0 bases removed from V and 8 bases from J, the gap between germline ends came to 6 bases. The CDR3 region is CASSLVGHEQFF. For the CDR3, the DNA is TGTGCCAGCAGCTTGGTAGGGCATGAGCAGTTCTTC.